This entry describes one T cell receptor (beta chain). Its antigen is undetermined. Peripheral blood genomic DNA, not sorted cells or RNA, was the template. The source of the sample is a study of T cell repertoires in aging, cancer and after chemotherapy. In germline, CDR1 is MNHEY, CDR2 SVGEGT. Trimming shortened V by 6 bases and J by 1 base, and 12 bases separated the two germline ends. This CDR3 is built from 14 residues. Broader study findings: Immunological memory after chemotherapy cannot be judged from the repertoire data.

A mixed TRB-A/B primer pool amplified rearranged TRB by multiplex touch-down PCR. Each CDR3 protein gets one entry after TCRdb re-called the multiplex PCR reads with MiXCR. The sample lists 7,500 to 10,000 distinct CDR3 sequences, roughly half seen once, with 3.5% in the top ten. Sample: blood. The chain employs TRBV6-2 or TRBV6-3 and TRBJ1-1; possibly TRBD1 for D (6 bases). The receptor was derived from a human donor with a solid tumor. The CDR3 nucleotides read TGTGCCAGCAGACCCCCGGGACAGAACACTGAAGCTTTCTTT. Protein: CASRPPGQNTEAFF.